The next 22 T cell receptor beta chains were all read from a single sample in a study of molecular identifiers for immune sequencing clone quantification. MiXCR, applied by TCRdb to the PCR reads, yields one record per CDR3 protein. The sample has roughly 630,000 distinct CDR3 sequences, about 25% seen once. The sample consisted of naive CD8+ T cells from blood, with Jurkat cell RNA spiked in. Stated subset: FACS-sorted CD8+CD4-CCR7+CD45RA+ naive T cells. The receptors come from a human donor in good health. Some libraries in this study had Jurkat cell RNA spiked in.

The table lists this clonotype with many counts. CDR3 bases: TGTGCCAGCAGCTTAGGTTCCAGAGACTACGAGCAGTACTTC. Translated, it gives CASSLGSRDYEQYF. The chain combines TRBV7-9 with TRBJ2-7; D uncertain. The CDR3 sequence is 14 residues long. From germline, CDR1 is SEHNR and CDR2 FQNEAQ (reference sequence). V was trimmed by 1 base and J by 3 bases, leaving 10 bases between them.

This clonotype was found a few times. V usage is TRBV20-1 and J usage is TRBJ1-3; D remains ambiguous. Trimming shortened V by 0 bases and J by 0 bases, and 9 bases separated the two germline ends. Germline-derived CDR1 and CDR2 are DFQATT and SNEGSKA (reference sequence). There are 15 residues in the CDR3. The CDR3 sequence is CSAREARLSGNTIYF. CDR3 bases: TGCAGTGCTAGAGAAGCGCGTCTCTCTGGAAACACCATATATTTT.

Note on this clonotype: Given a much more abundant clone one base away, this may be a read error. The chain recombines TRBV3-1 with TRBJ1-1; 12 positions agree with TRBD1. Per germline, CDR1 LGHDT and CDR2 YNNKEL (reference sequence). Trimming removed 4 bases from V and 11 bases from J; junction bases left unmatched: 11. This CDR3 is built from 15 residues. The CDR3, as DNA: TGTGCCAGCAGCCGAGATTGGGACAGGGGGCGAGGCGCTTTCTTT. The encoded protein is CASSRDWDRGRGAFF.

This clonotype was recorded a few times. J is TRBJ2-3 and V is TRBV12-3 or TRBV12-4; D is uncertain. The CDR3 is 13 residues long. The V and J ends lost 10 bases and 1 base respectively, with 12 bases between them. The chain's CDR3 is CAMSELGTDTQYF. The CDR3 nucleotides read TGTGCCATGTCGGAGTTGGGCACAGATACGCAGTATTTT.

The table lists this clonotype with many counts. V gene TRBV24-1 combines with J gene TRBJ1-1; possible D gene TRBD1, 5 bases. This CDR3 spans 15 amino acids. CDR1 is KGHDR, CDR2 SFDVKD, per germline. The V and J ends lost 1 base and 4 bases respectively, with 12 bases between them. This CDR3 reads CATSDFGRAGTEAFF. CDR3 sequence (DNA): TGTGCCACCAGTGATTTCGGCAGGGCCGGCACTGAAGCTTTCTTT.

V gene TRBV6-5 combines with J gene TRBJ2-1; 12 bases are shared with TRBD2. The length of the CDR3 is 16 residues. Per the germline V gene, CDR1 is MNHEY and CDR2 is SVGAGI. After removal of 0 bases from V and 9 bases from J, the junction contained 6 bases not matched to a gene. As DNA, the CDR3 is TGTGCCAGCAGTTACTCTTCTAGCGGGGGGGCTCTTGAGCAGTTCTTC. As protein: CASSYSSSGGALEQFF.

The J gene is TRBJ2-2, the V gene TRBV7-3, with 8 bases aligning to TRBD2. This CDR3 comprises 17 residues. The germline V gene has CDR1 SGHTA and CDR2 FQGTGA. V gave up 3 bases and J gave up 10 bases; unmatched junction bases: 16. CDR3 in DNA: TGTGCCAGCAGCTTCTTCGCTGGACTAGCTGCACTCCTGGAGCTGTTTTTT. It specifies CASSFFAGLAALLELFF.

This clonotype was found a few times. The rearrangement links TRBV29-1 to TRBJ2-1; D uncertain. The CDR3 is 11 residues long. V was clipped by 7 bases and J by 5 bases, with 9 bases between them. Germline V CDR1 and CDR2: SQVTM, ANQGSEA. CDR3 protein: CSADSNNEQFF. CDR3 coding DNA: TGCAGCGCTGATTCTAACAATGAGCAGTTCTTC.

This clonotype turned up a few times. This chain uses TRBV7-3 with TRBJ1-2; D remains unclear. From germline, CDR1 is SGHTA and CDR2 FQGTGA. This CDR3 comprises 9 residues. V was shortened by 10 bases and J by 5 bases, with 5 bases between the two germline ends. The CDR3 spells CATLYGYTF. The CDR3 DNA follows: TGTGCCACTCTATATGGCTACACCTTC.

Only one count was recorded for this clonotype. A clone one base away is much larger, so this may be a read error. This likely comes from a read error, as the CDR3 has no conserved phenylalanine or tryptophan at its end. The CDR3: CASSTGQGLPDTQYS. The CDR3 DNA follows: TGTGCCAGCAGCACCGGACAGGGGTTACCAGATACGCAGTATTCT. The chain links TRBV9 to TRBJ2-3; 9 bases are shared with TRBD1. The CDR3 spans 15 residues. Germline V lookup: CDR1 SGDLS, CDR2 YYNGEE. Trimming at V came to 4 bases and at J to 4 bases, leaving 7 bases not matched to a gene.

In its sample, this clonotype was seen many times. This chain connects TRBV28 to TRBJ2-7, with TRBD2 as a possible D gene (6 bases). CDR1 MDHEN and CDR2 SYDVKM come from the germline V gene. The CDR3 extends over 12 amino acids. With 10 bases removed from V and 2 bases from J, the gap between germline ends came to 12 bases. CDR3 bases: TGTGCCACGGGGGAGTTCGCCTACGAGCAGTACTTC. Translated, it gives CATGEFAYEQYF. Combining the CDR3 with reference TRBV28 and TRBJ2-7 gives the whole variable domain DVKVTQSSRYLVKRTGEKVFLECVQDMDHENMFWYRQDPGLGLRLIYFSYDVKMKEKGDIPEGYSVSREKKERFSLILESASTNQTSMYLCATGEFAYEQYFGPGTRLTVT.

Points on this clonotype: A much larger clone sits a single nucleotide away, making a read error possible. The CDR3 sequence is CAISEIGGQETQHF. CDR3 bases: TGTGCCATCAGTGAAATAGGGGGGCAAGAGACCCAGCACTTC. The V gene is TRBV10-3, the J gene TRBJ2-5; D possibly matches TRBD1 or TRBD2 (6 bases each). The CDR3 runs to 14 residues. Germline V lookup: CDR1 ENHRY, CDR2 SYGVKD.

This clonotype came up many times. V usage is TRBV30 and J usage is TRBJ2-7; weak D call: TRBD2 (5 bases). Germline values: CDR1 GTSNPN, CDR2 SVGIG (reference sequence). Trimming removed 7 bases at V and 0 bases at J, with 13 bases between. The CDR3 totals 13 residues. The CDR3 sequence is CAFDSGNSYEQYF. The CDR3 DNA sequence: TGTGCCTTCGACTCGGGGAACTCCTACGAGCAGTACTTC.

This clonotype was picked up many times. The chain carries TRBV6-2 or TRBV6-3 and TRBJ2-6; 7 nucleotides line up with TRBD2. The CDR3 loop spans 18 amino acids. Looked up from germline, CDR1 is MNHEY and CDR2 is SVGEGT. J gave up 2 bases and V 7 bases, and 14 bases lay outside the gene matches. CDR3 sequence: CASTMRGGVLAGANVLTF. The CDR3 region has the DNA TGTGCCAGCACCATGCGGGGAGGGGTTCTCGCTGGGGCCAACGTCCTGACTTTC.

The chain combines TRBV25-1 with TRBJ2-7; D tentatively fits TRBD1 or TRBD2 (5 bases each). Between the trimmed V and J ends, which lost 8 bases and 0 bases, there was a span of 14 bases. This CDR3 has 14 amino acids. Germline CDR1 MGHDK, CDR2 SYGVNS. CDR3 region: CASATGADSYEQYF. CDR3 coding DNA: TGTGCCAGCGCAACCGGGGCAGACTCCTACGAGCAGTACTTC.

For this clonotype: A junction end diverges from the germline sequence, so it may reflect a read error. The rearrangement uses TRBV20-1 and TRBJ2-7; tentative D call: TRBD1 (5 bases). The CDR3 consists of 13 residues. Germline V gene data show CDR1 as DFQATT and CDR2 as SNEGSKA (reference sequence). CDR3 nucleotide sequence: TGCAGTGCTAGTCAGGGAAGTGCCTACGAGCAGTGCTTC. It specifies CSASQGSAYEQCF.

This clonotype was seen a few times. This chain connects TRBV24-1 to TRBJ2-4; D is possibly TRBD2 (6 bases). V was shortened by 6 bases and J by 8 bases, with 16 bases between the two germline ends. The CDR3 spans 14 residues. The germline V gene has CDR1 KGHDR and CDR2 SFDVKD. This CDR3 is CATSLGGLVHIQYF. The CDR3 region has the DNA TGTGCCACCAGTTTGGGGGGTCTGGTACACATTCAGTACTTC.

The rearrangement links TRBV5-6 to TRBJ2-1; TRBD1 agrees at 8 bases. This CDR3 is built from 17 residues. From germline, CDR1 is SGHDT and CDR2 YYEEEE. J gave up 5 bases and V 3 bases, and 13 bases lay outside the gene matches. The CDR3: CASSSRNAGTGNNEQFF. Written as DNA, the CDR3 is TGTGCCAGCAGCTCCAGAAACGCCGGGACAGGCAACAATGAGCAGTTCTTC.

This rearrangement joins TRBV21-1 to TRBJ1-4. TRBV21-1 is tagged as a pseudogene. This CDR3 region has 13 residues. The CDR3 reads CASSKALWDWLFF. CDR3 in DNA: TGTGCCAGCAGCAAAGCGCTGTGGGATTGGCTGTTTTTT.

The genes are TRBV19 and TRBJ2-7; a weak D match, TRBD2 (6 bases). Germline-derived CDR1 and CDR2 are LNHDA and SQIVND (reference sequence). The CDR3 sequence is 14 residues long. V lost 4 bases, J lost 3 bases, and 13 bases lay in between. CDR3 nucleotides: TGTGCCAGTAGTACAGGGCCGGGGGACTACGAGCAGTACTTC. As protein: CASSTGPGDYEQYF.

The CDR3 is CASSAVKGGSGSNQPQHF. CDR3 nucleotides: TGTGCCAGCAGTGCCGTAAAGGGGGGGAGTGGGAGCAATCAGCCCCAGCATTTT. V usage is TRBV6-1 and J usage is TRBJ1-5; tentative D call: TRBD1 (6 bases). The V end was cut by 4 bases, the J end by 1 base, with 20 bases between. Germline-derived CDR1 and CDR2 are MNHNS and SASEGT. CDR3 size: 18 residues.

A few counts support this clonotype. V usage is TRBV7-6 and J usage is TRBJ2-1; 10 bases are shared with TRBD2. The CDR3 is made up of 16 amino acids. Germline CDR1 SGHVS, CDR2 FNYEAQ. V was pared by 2 bases and J by 4 bases, with 5 bases of the junction left unmatched. CDR3 DNA sequence: TGTGCCAGCAGCTTAACTAGCGGGGATACTTACAATGAGCAGTTCTTC. Translated, it gives CASSLTSGDTYNEQFF. The variable domain in full, completed from reference TRBV7-6 and TRBJ2-1, reads GAGVSQSPRYKVTKRGQDVALRCDPISGHVSLYWYRQALGQGPEFLTYFNYEAQQDKSGLPNDRFSAERPEGSISTLTIQRTEQRDSAMYRCASSLTSGDTYNEQFFGPGTRLTVL.